The entry below gives a single T cell receptor beta chain sequence along with its context. The data were taken from a study of blood T cell repertoires in COVID-19. Repertoires were generated with immunoSEQ multiplex PCR, while TCRdb's copy carries only in-frame clones and drops some. The repertoire holds 86,000 or so clones, with roughly 96% as singletons. The sequenced sample was peripheral blood. The sequence came from a human donor with active COVID-19. The donor label of this sample is uncertain.

The CDR3 DNA follows: TGCGCCAGCAGTGCGGGGAACACTGAAGCTTTCTTT. Residues: CASSAGNTEAFF. The chain combines TRBV10-2 with TRBJ1-1; D is ambiguous. The ends were cut back, 4 bases at V and 1 base at J, with 4 bases in the middle. CDR1 is WSHSY, CDR2 SAAADI, per germline. CDR3 length equals 12 residues.